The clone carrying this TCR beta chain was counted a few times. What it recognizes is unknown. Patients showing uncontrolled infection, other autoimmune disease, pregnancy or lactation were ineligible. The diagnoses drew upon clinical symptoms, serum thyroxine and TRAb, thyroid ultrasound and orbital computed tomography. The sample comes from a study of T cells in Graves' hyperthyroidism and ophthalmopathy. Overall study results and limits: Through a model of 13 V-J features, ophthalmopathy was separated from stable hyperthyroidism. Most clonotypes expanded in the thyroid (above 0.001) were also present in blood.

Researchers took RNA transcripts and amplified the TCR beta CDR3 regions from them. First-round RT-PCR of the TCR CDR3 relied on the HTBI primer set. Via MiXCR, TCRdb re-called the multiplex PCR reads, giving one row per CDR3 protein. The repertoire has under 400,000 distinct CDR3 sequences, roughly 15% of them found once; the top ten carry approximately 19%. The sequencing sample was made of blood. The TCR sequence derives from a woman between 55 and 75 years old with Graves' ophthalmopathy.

For the CDR3, the DNA is TGCGCCAGCAGCCAAGAGAGGGTAGCGGGGGATACCTACGAGCAGTACTTC. Translating gives CASSQERVAGDTYEQYF. The chain links TRBV4-1 to TRBJ2-7; 9 positions agree with TRBD2. J was trimmed by 2 bases and V by 0 bases; bases with no gene match: 8. Germline-derived CDR1 and CDR2 are MGHRA and YSYEKL. The CDR3 has 17 amino acids.